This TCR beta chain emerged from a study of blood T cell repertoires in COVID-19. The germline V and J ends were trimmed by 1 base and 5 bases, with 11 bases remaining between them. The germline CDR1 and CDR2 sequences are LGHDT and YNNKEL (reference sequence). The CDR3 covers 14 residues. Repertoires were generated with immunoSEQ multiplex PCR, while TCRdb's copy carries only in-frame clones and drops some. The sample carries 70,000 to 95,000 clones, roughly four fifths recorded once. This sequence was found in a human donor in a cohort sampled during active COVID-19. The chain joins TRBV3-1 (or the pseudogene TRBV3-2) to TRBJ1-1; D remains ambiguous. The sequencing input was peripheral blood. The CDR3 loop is CASSQGFTGTEAFF. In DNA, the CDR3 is TGTGCCAGCAGCCAAGGGTTTACGGGGACTGAAGCTTTCTTT.